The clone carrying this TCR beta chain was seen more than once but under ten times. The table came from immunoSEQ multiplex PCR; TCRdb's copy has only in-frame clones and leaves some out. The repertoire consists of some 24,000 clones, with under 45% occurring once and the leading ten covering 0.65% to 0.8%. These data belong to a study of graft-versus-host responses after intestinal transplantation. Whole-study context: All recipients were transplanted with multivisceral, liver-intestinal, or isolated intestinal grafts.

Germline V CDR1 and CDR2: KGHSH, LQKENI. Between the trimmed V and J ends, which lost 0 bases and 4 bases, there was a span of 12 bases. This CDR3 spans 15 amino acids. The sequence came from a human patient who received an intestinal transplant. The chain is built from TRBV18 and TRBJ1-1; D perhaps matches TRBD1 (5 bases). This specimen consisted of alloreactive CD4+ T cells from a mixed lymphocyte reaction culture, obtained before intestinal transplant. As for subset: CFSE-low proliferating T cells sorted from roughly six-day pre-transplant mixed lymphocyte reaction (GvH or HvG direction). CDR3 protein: CASSPPSGGTTEAFF. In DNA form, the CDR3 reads TGTGCCAGCTCACCACCGAGCGGAGGGACCACTGAAGCTTTCTTT.